One and the same sample provided the 22 T cell receptor beta chains below, sequenced in a study of CDR3 diversity in severe acne. TCRdb re-called the PCR reads through MiXCR, storing one row per CDR3 protein. The sample shows about 76,000 distinct CDR3 sequences, under 65% of them seen only once. Sequenced: blood. Receptors originate from a male donor in good health, without acne.

With respect to this clonotype: One end of the junction fails to match germline, which may point to a read error. The gene calls are TRBV7-3 and TRBJ2-3; D remains ambiguous. The V gene's germline CDR1 is SGHTA and CDR2 FQGTGA. The CDR3 spans 13 residues. The CDR3 nucleotides read TGTGCCAGCAGGTTGACAAACACAGACACGCAGTACTTT. Translation: CASRLTNTDTQYF. Together with reference TRBV7-3 and TRBJ2-3, the CDR3 gives the full variable domain: GAGVSQTPSNKVTEKGKYVELRCDPISGHTALYWYRQSLGQGPEFLIYFQGTGAADDSGLPNDRFFAVRPEGSVSTLKIQRTERGDSAVYLCASRLTNTDTQYFGPGTRLTVL.

The V and J genes are TRBV20-1 and TRBJ2-1; 12 bases line up with TRBD2. CDR1 and CDR2 from the germline V gene are DFQATT and SNEGSKA (reference sequence). This CDR3 comprises 16 residues. With 3 bases clipped from V and 6 bases from J, the junction kept 9 bases outside the gene matches. In DNA, the CDR3 is TGCAGTGCTAGGCCGACTAGCGGGGGTAACCCCAATGAGCAGTTCTTC. Its protein is CSARPTSGGNPNEQFF.

This clonotype was seen at least ten times. This chain uses TRBV29-1 with TRBJ2-2; D ambiguous. Trimming took 3 bases from V and 4 from J, leaving 12 bases between them. Germline CDR1 is SQVTM and CDR2 is ANQGSEA. The length of the CDR3 is 14 residues. The DNA for the CDR3 is TGCAGCGTTGAGATGGCAGAGGCCACCGGGGAGCTGTTTTTT. Encoded protein: CSVEMAEATGELFF.

The rearrangement joins TRBV7-9 to TRBJ2-5; D is ambiguous. Trimming pared 1 base from V and 4 bases from J, leaving 16 bases between. Germline V gene sequence: CDR1 SEHNR, CDR2 FQNEAQ (reference sequence). The CDR3 runs to 16 residues. Here the CDR3 reads CASSLVPATILETQYF. In DNA, the CDR3 is TGTGCCAGCAGCTTAGTTCCGGCCACCATCCTAGAGACCCAGTACTTC.

This clonotype was recorded many times. This chain uses TRBV7-9 with TRBJ2-7; D unclear. This CDR3 comprises 10 residues. Per the germline V gene, CDR1 is SEHNR and CDR2 is FQNEAQ (reference sequence). The V gene lost 8 bases and the J gene lost 7 bases, with 9 bases spanning the gap. The CDR3 is CASAGREQYF. The CDR3 nucleotides read TGTGCCAGCGCCGGCCGGGAGCAGTACTTC.

This chain joins TRBV13 and TRBJ2-7; the match to TRBD2 covers 8 bases. Per the germline V gene, CDR1 is PRHDT and CDR2 is FYEKMQ (reference sequence). CDR3 length equals 14 residues. The V segment lost 0 bases and the J segment 3 bases; nucleotides outside the gene matches: 1. CDR3 sequence: CASSLGAGGYEQYF. The DNA of the CDR3 is TGTGCCAGCAGCTTAGGGGCGGGAGGCTACGAGCAGTACTTC.

This clonotype was picked up many times. The chain carries TRBV20-1 and TRBJ1-4, with a possible D match to TRBD1 (5 bases). The CDR3 has 12 amino acids. Germline V gives CDR1 DFQATT, CDR2 SNEGSKA (reference sequence). Trimming took 7 bases from V and 5 from J, leaving 11 bases between them. CDR3 nucleotide sequence: TGCAGTGGCGAGGGGCCGAATGAAAAACTGTTTTTT. This sequence encodes CSGEGPNEKLFF.

The chain recombines TRBV10-3 with TRBJ1-3; D possibly corresponds to TRBD1 (6 bases). The CDR3 spans 17 residues. The germline CDR1 and CDR2 sequences are ENHRY and SYGVKD. V lost 0 bases, J lost 2 bases, and 14 bases lay in between. The CDR3 sequence: CAISESGTRGPGNTIYF. The DNA for the CDR3 is TGTGCCATCAGTGAGTCAGGGACACGAGGACCTGGAAACACCATATATTTT.

In the case of this clonotype: One end of the junction fails to match germline, which may point to a read error. This rearrangement joins TRBV20-1 to TRBJ1-1; D is perhaps TRBD1 (5 bases). In germline, CDR1 is DFQATT, CDR2 SNEGSKA (reference sequence). The CDR3 totals 16 residues. In nucleotides, the CDR3 is TGCAGTGCAACAGATATGTGGCCCGGGGCGAACACTGAAGCTCTCTTT. Translation: CSATDMWPGANTEALF.

This clonotype has a count of ten or more. The rearrangement joins TRBV30 to TRBJ1-1; possible D gene TRBD1, 6 bases. V shed 5 bases and J shed 1 base, with 11 bases lying between them. There are 13 residues in the CDR3. Looked up from germline, CDR1 is GTSNPN and CDR2 is SVGIG (reference sequence). In nucleotides, the CDR3 is TGTGCCTGGGGGGGCCGTTCGAACACTGAAGCTTTCTTT. Translated, it gives CAWGGRSNTEAFF.

J is TRBJ2-7 and V is TRBV5-4; 7 positions agree with TRBD2. The V gene end was trimmed by 3 bases and the J gene end by 0 bases; junction bases not matched to a gene: 3. CDR1 is SGHNT, CDR2 YYREEE, per germline (reference sequence). This CDR3 has 14 amino acids. CDR3 coding DNA: TGTGCCAGCAGCTCGGGACTATGCTCCTACGAGCAGTACTTC. It encodes CASSSGLCSYEQYF.

There are a few counts of this clonotype. The chain combines TRBV5-1 with TRBJ2-7, with 8 bases fitting TRBD1. V lost 0 bases and J lost 4; bases outside the gene matches: 9. CDR1 is SGHRS, CDR2 YFSETQ, per germline. The CDR3 loop spans 16 amino acids. The chain's CDR3 is CASSLGGGQVAYEQYF. The DNA for the CDR3 is TGCGCCAGCAGCTTGGGAGGGGGACAGGTTGCTTACGAGCAGTACTTC.

This clonotype qualifies as medium-sized. The gene calls are TRBV7-6 and TRBJ1-1; D gene unclear. The length of the CDR3 is 13 residues. Germline V gene lookup returns CDR1 SGHVS and CDR2 FNYEAQ. Trimming left V 5 bases short and J 5 bases short, with 12 bases between. Written as DNA, the CDR3 is TGTGCCAGCAGCCTCCGACGGTGGACTGAAGCTTTCTTT. It yields the protein CASSLRRWTEAFF.

The genes are TRBV7-6 and TRBJ2-5; TRBD2 agrees at 9 bases. Germline CDR1 reads SGHVS; CDR2 reads FNYEAQ. This CDR3 has 18 amino acids. Trimming removed 0 bases from V and 3 bases from J; junction bases left unmatched: 11. The CDR3 nucleotides are TGTGCCAGCAGCTTAGCCCCACTTGCGGGAGGGCCTGAAGAGACCCAGTACTTC. Its translation: CASSLAPLAGGPEETQYF.

The genes are TRBV6-5 and TRBJ1-5, with a weak D call TRBD1 (5 bases). V lost 8 bases and J 11 bases, leaving 13 bases between the germline ends. In germline, CDR1 is MNHEY, CDR2 SVGAGI. CDR3 length: 11 residues. CDR3 protein: CASAGVRTQHF. Written as DNA, the CDR3 is TGTGCCAGCGCGGGGGTAAGGACCCAGCATTTT.

V gene TRBV2 combines with J gene TRBJ1-1; D remains unclear. V was trimmed by 3 bases and J by 1 base, leaving 12 bases between them. CDR3 size: 15 residues. Germline assignment: CDR1 SNHLY and CDR2 FYNNEI. This chain's CDR3 is CASSDTGSSNTEAFF. The DNA for the CDR3 is TGTGCCAGCAGTGACACTGGGTCGTCGAACACTGAAGCTTTCTTT.

The chain links TRBV29-1 to TRBJ2-3; maybe TRBD1 (6 bases). The V gene lost 3 bases and the J gene lost 3 bases, with 10 bases spanning the gap. The CDR3 is 13 amino acids. Germline-derived CDR1 and CDR2 are SQVTM and ANQGSEA. CDR3 sequence (DNA): TGCAGCGTTGACCTAAGGGGGACAGATACGCAGTATTTT. Amino acids: CSVDLRGTDTQYF.

CDR3 protein: CASSLAFLDLTYEQYF. The CDR3 DNA sequence: TGTGCCAGCAGCTTGGCCTTCCTGGACCTCACCTACGAGCAGTACTTC. This chain links TRBV5-6 with TRBJ2-7; D remains ambiguous. The CDR3 consists of 16 residues. The V end was cut by 0 bases, the J end by 2 bases, with 15 bases between. From germline, CDR1 is SGHDT and CDR2 YYEEEE.

As DNA, the CDR3 is TGCAGTGCTAGGAGGGGTAGTCCGGATTTCCCTATCACCTTC. Amino acid sequence: CSARRGSPDFPITF. The chain employs TRBV20-1 and TRBJ1-2, with a possible D match to TRBD1 (5 bases). The CDR3 is 14 amino acids. V lost 3 bases, J lost 13 bases, and 24 bases lay in between. Germline CDR1 is DFQATT and CDR2 is SNEGSKA (reference sequence).

J is TRBJ2-7 and V is TRBV20-1; 9 bases are shared with TRBD2. Germline CDR1 and CDR2: DFQATT and SNEGSKA (reference sequence). This CDR3 contains 14 residues. With 5 bases clipped from V and 4 bases from J, the junction kept 9 bases outside the gene matches. This CDR3 reads CSAAAGTSTYEQYF. DNA for the CDR3: TGCAGTGCTGCCGCCGGGACTAGCACATACGAGCAGTACTTC.

Points on this clonotype: It may be a read error: a sequence one base away is much more abundant. The chain links TRBV20-1 to TRBJ1-3; D remains unclear. The CDR3 is 18 residues long. From germline, CDR1 is DFQATT and CDR2 SNEGSKA (reference sequence). With 6 bases removed from V and 1 base from J, the gap between germline ends came to 25 bases. The CDR3 loop reads CSARRAVFTSESGNTIYF. The CDR3 nucleotides read TGCAGTGCCAGACGAGCCGTGTTTACCTCCGAATCTGGAAACACCATATATTTT.

This clonotype was found a few times. The chain employs TRBV20-1 and TRBJ2-5, with D hard to call. The CDR3 has 14 residues. Trimming shortened V by 0 bases and J by 1 base, and 9 bases separated the two germline ends. Per the germline V gene, CDR1 is DFQATT and CDR2 is SNEGSKA (reference sequence). The CDR3 region is CSARDVLTQETQYF. The CDR3 DNA sequence: TGCAGTGCTAGAGATGTCCTTACCCAAGAGACCCAGTACTTC.